Included here is one TCR beta chain sequence, with context. Its antigen has not been determined. Within one base of it there is no much larger clone, and no base qualities were kept. Receptor amplification or capture employed the immunoSEQ multiplex PCR assay. Regarding the original processing steps: To diagnose cytomegalovirus status from the catalog of TCR beta chain sequences, a statistical classification framework was built. TCRdb obtained this table from immuneACCESS and retained in-frame rearrangements with V and J assigned. These tables miss some clones; where compared with another copy, unresolved V genes account for less than half of the shortfall, and the remainder is unexplained. V and J calls and clone size come straight from that table; D and trimming were deduced from the DNA. Counted in this sample were under 100,000 clones; 85% to 95% of them appeared once. More than 0.6% of the sample comes from the top ten.

Donors formed part of the validation cohort, which comprised 120 subjects and was distinct from the first cohort of several hundred subjects. This sample is drawn from a study of cytomegalovirus exposure and HLA in healthy donors (dated by TCRdb to the late 2010s). Study-wide context: According to a later analysis, the 120 or so validation repertoires were produced on the same platform as the 666 repertoires of the first cohort. Besides the first cohort of around 700 subjects, a separate validation cohort made up of 90 to 150 different subjects was used. The study aimed to test whether cataloging public T cell receptors could reveal signatures of past pathogen exposure. The study combined high-throughput TCR immunosequencing, statistical association of individual TCRs with disease status, and machine learning to predict cytomegalovirus infection status. Beyond this particular receptor, the publication reports: Three of the identified cytomegalovirus-associated TCR beta chains were confirmed in vitro to be specific for cytomegalovirus antigens. It was suggested by the authors that the approach could potentially be generalized to other disease states and immunological phenotypes. The classifier was reported to diagnose cytomegalovirus status with high specificity and sensitivity in both the original and validation cohorts. Most TCR sequences were observed very rarely across donors, whereas some public TCRs were present in many individuals. In the study, 164 TCR beta chains were listed as associated with cytomegalovirus. In a later analysis, TCRs clustered in the first cohort were found to also tend to co-occur in the roughly 120 validation repertoires, with approximately 95% of cluster scores above 0. The validation cohort had no HLA typing available for a later analysis, so co-occurrence within that cohort was assessed over all 120 or so repertoires.

Deletion took 7 bases off V and 5 bases off J, with a span of 20 bases between the germline ends. The CDR3 sequence holds 15 residues, the cysteine and phenylalanine included. The CDR3 DNA has 45 bases and is translated from base 1. CDR1 is given as SGHVS and CDR2 as FQNEAQ, both from the germline V gene. Sequencing was done on a sample of PBMCs. The TCR originated in a woman aged 18-29 years in good health and CMV-seronegative. The chain is encoded by TRBV7-8 joined to TRBJ1-1; perhaps TRBD1 is the D gene, with 6 bases matching. The nucleotides are TGTGCCAGCACCATCGTATCCCAGGGGTCGACTGAAGCTTTCTTT. This gives the protein CASTIVSQGSTEAFF.